Listed below are T cell receptor beta chains from one sample, sequenced in a study of T cell repertoires in ileal Crohn's disease. The assay was immunoSEQ multiplex PCR, and TCRdb's table has in-frame clones only and misses some. Of tens of thousands of clones listed, roughly nine tenths were seen once; the top ten hold over 2%. The sequencing input was ileal tissue. The origin of the receptors is an adult with Crohn's disease. The CDR3 runs from the conserved cysteine through the conserved F or W.

CDR3 protein: CASSLALAGVTDTQYF
V gene: TRBV5-4
J gene: TRBJ2-3

CDR3 protein: CASSLGGIRRKETQYF
V gene: TRBV11-1
J gene: TRBJ2-5

CDR3 protein: CASSEVLYGYTF
V gene: TRBV6-1
J gene: TRBJ1-2

CDR3 protein: CSVSTGGGRETQYF
V gene: TRBV29-1
J gene: TRBJ2-5

CDR3 protein: CASSLSTTGTNEQFF
V gene: TRBV7-9
J gene: TRBJ2-1

CDR3 protein: CASSPDLTNSPLHF
V gene: TRBV5-1
J gene: TRBJ1-6

CDR3 protein: CASSEAGYGYTF
V gene: TRBV14
J gene: TRBJ1-2

CDR3 protein: CASSWARGSNEKLFF
V gene: TRBV6-5
J gene: TRBJ1-4

CDR3 protein: CASSLVGIRQTNTGELFF
V gene: TRBV7-8
J gene: TRBJ2-2

CDR3 protein: CASSGQGNSPLHF
V gene: TRBV2
J gene: TRBJ1-6

CDR3 protein: CASAYGTGYNQPQHF
V gene: TRBV27
J gene: TRBJ1-5

CDR3 protein: CASSPGPNRVGKSPLHF
V gene: TRBV4-1
J gene: TRBJ1-6

CDR3 protein: CASSIFGSGSDEQYF
V gene: TRBV19
J gene: TRBJ2-7

CDR3 protein: CATSEARFNSPLHF
V gene: TRBV15
J gene: TRBJ1-6

CDR3 protein: CASSLRQGQRGYEQYF
V gene: TRBV27
J gene: TRBJ2-7

CDR3 protein: CASSPGSGNEQFF
V gene: TRBV7-8
J gene: TRBJ2-1

CDR3 protein: CASSSYGLEAGNTIYF
V gene: TRBV5-1
J gene: TRBJ1-3

CDR3 protein: CASSDRTGGAGRYTEAFF
V gene: TRBV27
J gene: TRBJ1-1

CDR3 protein: CASSLGRGEAFF
V gene: TRBV11-2
J gene: TRBJ1-1

CDR3 protein: CASSVEVAGIDTQYF
V gene: TRBV9
J gene: TRBJ2-3

CDR3 protein: CASSADRRNTIYF
V gene: TRBV5-1
J gene: TRBJ1-3

CDR3 protein: CASSRLRTGPGSPLHF
V gene: TRBV7-8
J gene: TRBJ1-6

CDR3 protein: CASSREDYGYTF
V gene: TRBV28
J gene: TRBJ1-2

CDR3 protein: CASSSVQGRYGYTF
V gene: TRBV28
J gene: TRBJ1-2

CDR3 protein: CASSQTGTYGYTF
V gene: TRBV5-6
J gene: TRBJ1-2

CDR3 protein: CASSQAGSGNTIYF
V gene: TRBV4-1
J gene: TRBJ1-3

CDR3 protein: CASSQVRGSEQYF
V gene: TRBV4-2
J gene: TRBJ2-7

CDR3 protein: CASSGGTGGSGNTIYF
V gene: TRBV6-1
J gene: TRBJ1-3

CDR3 protein: CASSLTGVWSGNTIYF
V gene: TRBV5-1
J gene: TRBJ1-3

CDR3 protein: CASSLHPGTGDTEAFF
V gene: TRBV7-6
J gene: TRBJ1-1

CDR3 protein: CASSERQGLVSPLHF
V gene: TRBV10-1
J gene: TRBJ1-6

CDR3 protein: CASRPHTTDTQYF
V gene: TRBV6-5
J gene: TRBJ2-3

CDR3 protein: CASSKTGNSPLHF
V gene: TRBV14
J gene: TRBJ1-6

CDR3 protein: CASSLGPNAGNKLFF
V gene: TRBV5-6
J gene: TRBJ1-4

CDR3 protein: CATSALQGANQPQHF
V gene: TRBV15
J gene: TRBJ1-5

CDR3 protein: CASSVVSLATTTGELFF
V gene: TRBV9
J gene: TRBJ2-2

CDR3 protein: CASSVTSGRIGNEQFF
V gene: TRBV9
J gene: TRBJ2-1

CDR3 protein: CASSLGREGTEAFF
V gene: TRBV11-2
J gene: TRBJ1-1

CDR3 protein: CASSVRGEKLFF
V gene: TRBV2
J gene: TRBJ1-4

CDR3 protein: CASSPPNPGTGNTEAFF
V gene: TRBV7-9
J gene: TRBJ1-1

CDR3 protein: CASSYGQGGNQPQHF
V gene: TRBV27
J gene: TRBJ1-5

CDR3 protein: CASSLEEVSGPLHF
V gene: TRBV4-1
J gene: TRBJ1-6

CDR3 protein: CASSFSGGIKTQYF
V gene: TRBV28
J gene: TRBJ2-5

CDR3 protein: CASSSIRGLEAFF
V gene: TRBV5-4
J gene: TRBJ1-1

CDR3 protein: CASSNLAGTQETQYF
V gene: TRBV5-1
J gene: TRBJ2-5

CDR3 protein: CASSPRDSKYSGNTIYF
V gene: TRBV5-1
J gene: TRBJ1-3